A selection of T cell receptor beta chains follows, all from one sample in a study of response to subunit inactivated influenza vaccine. In TCRdb, the RT-PCR reads were re-called with MiXCR into one record per CDR3 protein. The table shows roughly 650,000 distinct CDR3 sequences, with about 15% occurring only once. This specimen consisted of PBMCs from blood, obtained around 15 days before vaccination. Source of these receptors: a man aged 45-65 years who received an inactivated influenza vaccine. Each CDR3 is given with its conserved first and last residue. D genes are given only for firm matches. The listing skips clone size in some rows; elsewhere it reads once, few, many or a size class.

V	size	D	J	DNA	CDR3
TRBV18	-	-	TRBJ2-6	TGTGCCAGCTCACCCCGCCAGGGATGGTCTGGGGCCAACGTCCTGACTTTC	CASSPRQGWSGANVLTF
TRBV4-3	few	-	TRBJ1-6	TGCGCCAGCAGCCAATCCGACGGGGCTTATTCACCCCTCCACTTT	CASSQSDGAYSPLHF
TRBV6-1	many	-	TRBJ2-3	TGTGCCAGCAGGATAAGACCCAGCACAGATACGCAGTATTTT	CASRIRPSTDTQYF
TRBV4-2	-	-	TRBJ2-1	TGTGCCAGCAGCCAAGATGGGTGGACGGACAGCTCCTACAATGAGCAGTTCTTC	CASSQDGWTDSSYNEQFF
TRBV29-1	-	-	TRBJ2-5	TGCAGCGTTGCGTGGAGGAGGGAGACCCAGTACTTC	CSVAWRRETQYF
TRBV12-3/TRBV12-4	-	-	TRBJ2-7	TGTGCCAGCAGTCAGGGGCCTGACCCTTACGAGCAGTACTTC	CASSQGPDPYEQYF
TRBV6-1	-	-	TRBJ2-1	TGTGCCAGCATCCTTGTCGGCTTCTTGAGCTCCTACAATGAGCAGTTCTTC	CASILVGFLSSYNEQFF
TRBV6-5	many	-	TRBJ2-3	TGTGCCAGCAGTTATCGGTCTGCAGGAGATACGCAGTATTTT	CASSYRSAGDTQYF
TRBV4-1	-	-	TRBJ2-2	TGCGCCAGCAGCCAGGAAGGGGGTTTGGGTACCGGGGAGCTGTTTTTT	CASSQEGGLGTGELFF
TRBV15	-	TRBD1	TRBJ1-6	TGTGCCACCAGCGGACTACAGGGGGCTTATTCACCCCTCCACTTT	CATSGLQGAYSPLHF
TRBV7-2	few	-	TRBJ2-7	TGTGCCAGCAGCTTTTACAGGGCGACCGAGGAGCAGTACTTC	CASSFYRATEEQYF
TRBV12-3/TRBV12-4	few	TRBD1	TRBJ1-1	TGTGCCAGCAGTCACAGACAGGGAAATTCGAACACTGAAGCTTTCTTT	CASSHRQGNSNTEAFF
TRBV12-3/TRBV12-4	many	-	TRBJ2-3	TGTGCCACCCTACAGGGTGGGACACGAACAGATACGCAGTATTTT	CATLQGGTRTDTQYF
TRBV28	-	-	TRBJ2-5	TGTGCCAGCAGTTTACTCACACTGGGCCAACCCCAAGAGACCCAGTACTTC	CASSLLTLGQPQETQYF
TRBV5-1	few	-	TRBJ1-1	TGCGCCAGCAGCTTGCAGGGCCGCCGCCTGAACACTGAAGCTTTCTTT	CASSLQGRRLNTEAFF
TRBV6-5	few	-	TRBJ2-2	TGTGCCAGCAGTTACTCGAGTGGGTATTCGAACACCGGGGAGCTGTTTTTT	CASSYSSGYSNTGELFF
TRBV19	few	-	TRBJ1-6	TGTGCCAGTAGTATTGGAAATTCACCCCTCCACTTT	CASSIGNSPLHF
TRBV9	-	TRBD1	TRBJ1-1	TGTGCCAGCAGCGTTGACAGGGGCGGCTTGAACACTGAAGCTTTCTTT	CASSVDRGGLNTEAFF
TRBV11-1	-	-	TRBJ2-3	TGTGCCAGCAGCTACCCTGGGGGGACAGATACGCAGTATTTT	CASSYPGGTDTQYF
TRBV10-3	few	-	TRBJ2-1	TGTGCCATCAGCCTACAGGGTTATGAGCAGTTCTTC	CAISLQGYEQFF
TRBV6-2/TRBV6-3	few	-	TRBJ2-7	TGTGCCAGCATGAGAGGACCGGTCTCCTACGAGCAGTACTTC	CASMRGPVSYEQYF
TRBV20-1	few	TRBD2	TRBJ2-1	TGCAGTGCTACCGGGACTAACAATGAGCAGTTCTTC	CSATGTNNEQFF
TRBV4-1	few	-	TRBJ2-5	TGCGCCAGCAGCCAGCAGTACACGCAAGAGACCCAGTACTTC	CASSQQYTQETQYF
TRBV6-1	-	-	TRBJ2-7	TGTGCCAGCAGATCGAACGCCAGGGGAAACTACGAGCAGTACTTC	CASRSNARGNYEQYF
TRBV21-1	few	-	TRBJ2-1	TGTGCCAGCAGCACACGACAGGGGGCTCGGTACAATGAGCAGTTCTTC	CASSTRQGARYNEQFF
TRBV3-1	many	TRBD1	TRBJ1-2	TGTGCCAGCAAGGGACAGGGGGGAGGCTACACCTTC	CASKGQGGGYTF
TRBV7-9	few	-	TRBJ1-1	TGTGCCAGCAGCTCCCCCCGAGGTAGGGGCACTGAAGCTTTCTTT	CASSSPRGRGTEAFF
TRBV20-1	-	-	TRBJ2-5	TGCAGTGCCCAGGGACCCCGGCAACAAGAGACCCAGTACTTC	CSAQGPRQQETQYF
TRBV5-5	few	-	TRBJ2-2	TGTGCCAGCAGCTCTAGGAACGGGGAGCTGTTTTTT	CASSSRNGELFF